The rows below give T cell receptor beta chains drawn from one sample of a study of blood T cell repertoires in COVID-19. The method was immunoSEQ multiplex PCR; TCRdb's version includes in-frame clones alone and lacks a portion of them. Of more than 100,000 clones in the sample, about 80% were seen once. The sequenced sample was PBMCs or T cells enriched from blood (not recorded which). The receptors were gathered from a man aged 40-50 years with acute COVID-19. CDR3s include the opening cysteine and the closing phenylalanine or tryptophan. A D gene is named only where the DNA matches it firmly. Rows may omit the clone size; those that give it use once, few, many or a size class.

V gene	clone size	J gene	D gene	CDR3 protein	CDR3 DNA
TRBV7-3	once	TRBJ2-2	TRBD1	CASSFTGQGTGELFF	TGTGCCAGCAGCTTTACGGGACAGGGCACCGGGGAGCTGTTTTTT
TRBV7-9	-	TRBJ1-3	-	CASSFFISGNTIYF	TGTGCCAGCAGCTTTTTTATCTCTGGAAACACCATATATTTT
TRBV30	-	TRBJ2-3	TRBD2	CAWRGLGLAGATDTQYF	TGTGCCTGGAGGGGACTGGGACTAGCGGGGGCCACAGATACGCAGTATTTT
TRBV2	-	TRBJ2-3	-	CAGGFGSGTDTQYF	TGTGCCGGAGGGTTTGGTAGCGGCACAGATACGCAGTATTTT
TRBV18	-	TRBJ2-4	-	CASSRPGDNENIQYF	TGTGCCAGCTCACGGCCAGGGGATAACGAAAACATTCAGTACTTC
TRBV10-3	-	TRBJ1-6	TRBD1	CAIRGQGNNSPLHF	TGTGCCATCAGGGGACAGGGGAATAATTCACCCCTCCACTTT
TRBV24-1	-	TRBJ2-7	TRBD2	CATIRAGEAYEQYF	TGTGCCACCATTAGAGCGGGAGAGGCCTACGAGCAGTACTTC
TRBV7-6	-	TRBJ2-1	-	CASGSPDIYNEQFF	TGTGCCAGCGGATCTCCGGACATCTACAATGAGCAGTTCTTC
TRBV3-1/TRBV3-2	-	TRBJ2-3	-	CASSLTNFYSTDTQYF	TGTGCCAGCAGCCTTACCAACTTTTATAGCACAGATACGCAGTATTTT
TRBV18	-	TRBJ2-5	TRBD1	CASSPGQQETQYF	TGTGCCAGCTCACCGGGACAGCAAGAGACCCAGTACTTC
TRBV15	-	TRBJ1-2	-	CATSTTEGLYGYTF	TGTGCCACCAGCACGACGGAGGGGTTATATGGCTACACCTTC
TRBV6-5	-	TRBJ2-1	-	CASKQSYENNEQFF	TGTGCCAGCAAACAGAGCTACGAGAACAATGAGCAGTTCTTC
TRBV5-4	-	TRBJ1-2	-	CASSPRFGYTF	TGTGCCAGCAGCCCTCGTTTTGGCTACACCTTC
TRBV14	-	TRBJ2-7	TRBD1	CASSLGTGAGEQYF	TGTGCCAGCAGCCTTGGGACAGGGGCGGGGGAGCAGTACTTC
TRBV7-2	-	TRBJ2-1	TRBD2	CASSFFSGGQFF	TGTGCCAGCAGCTTTTTTAGCGGGGGACAGTTCTTC
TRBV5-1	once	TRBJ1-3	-	CASSQGISGNTIYF	TGCGCCAGCAGCCAGGGAATCTCTGGAAACACCATATATTTT
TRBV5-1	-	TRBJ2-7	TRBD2	CASSLAVLAGSYEQYF	TGCGCCAGCAGCTTGGCCGTACTAGCGGGAAGCTACGAGCAGTACTTC
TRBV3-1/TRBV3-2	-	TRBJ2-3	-	CASSRGQSTDTQYF	TGTGCCAGCAGCCGAGGACAGAGCACAGATACGCAGTATTTT
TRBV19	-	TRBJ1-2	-	CASSIASSAYGYTF	TGTGCCAGTAGTATAGCCAGTAGCGCCTATGGCTACACCTTC
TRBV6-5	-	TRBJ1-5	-	CASSPGTLDQPQHF	TGTGCCAGCAGTCCCGGGACACTAGATCAGCCCCAGCATTTT
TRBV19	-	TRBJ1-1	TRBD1	CASSPRTGGLNTEAFF	TGTGCCAGTAGTCCCCGGACAGGGGGCTTGAACACTGAAGCTTTCTTT
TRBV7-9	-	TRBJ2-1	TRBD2	CASSLALLAGVQNEQFF	TGTGCCAGCAGCTTAGCGCTCCTAGCGGGAGTACAAAATGAGCAGTTCTTC
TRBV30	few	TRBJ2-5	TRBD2	CAWSLERGGQETQYF	TGTGCCTGGAGTCTCGAGCGGGGGGGCCAAGAGACCCAGTACTTC
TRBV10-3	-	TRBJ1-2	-	CAISGGGNGYTF	TGTGCCATCAGTGGTGGAGGGAACGGCTACACCTTC
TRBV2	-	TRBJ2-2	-	CASRTSNTGELFF	TGTGCCAGCCGGACATCGAACACCGGGGAGCTGTTTTTT
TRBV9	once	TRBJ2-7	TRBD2	CASSNGLADSYEQYF	TGTGCCAGCAGCAACGGACTAGCGGATTCCTACGAGCAGTACTTC
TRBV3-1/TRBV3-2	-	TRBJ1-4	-	CASSQKQAAGEKLFF	TGTGCCAGCAGCCAAAAACAGGCCGCGGGGGAAAAACTGTTTTTT
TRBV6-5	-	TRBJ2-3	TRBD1	CASRTGDQAQYF	TGTGCCAGCCGGACAGGGGATCAGGCGCAGTATTTT
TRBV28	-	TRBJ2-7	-	CASSTGSYEQYF	TGTGCCAGCAGTACGGGCTCCTACGAGCAGTACTTC
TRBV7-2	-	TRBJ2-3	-	CASRLLALLTDTQYF	TGTGCCAGCAGACTACTAGCATTACTCACAGATACGCAGTATTTT
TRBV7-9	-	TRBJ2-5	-	CASSLGGVSPRETQYF	TGTGCCAGCAGCTTAGGAGGCGTCTCCCCGAGGGAGACCCAGTACTTC
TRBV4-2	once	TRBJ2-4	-	CASSPGLENIQYF	TGTGCCAGCAGCCCCGGACTGGAAAACATTCAGTACTTC
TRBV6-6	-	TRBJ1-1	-	CASSRDTYTEAFF	TGTGCCAGCAGCCGGGACACCTACACTGAAGCTTTCTTT
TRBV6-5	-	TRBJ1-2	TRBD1	CASKLGTGVRGYTF	TGTGCCAGCAAACTCGGGACAGGGGTGAGAGGCTACACCTTC
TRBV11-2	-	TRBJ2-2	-	CASSRHQFSNTGELFF	TGTGCCAGCAGCCGACACCAATTTTCGAACACCGGGGAGCTGTTTTTT
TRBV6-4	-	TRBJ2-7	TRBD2	CASSELAGASYEQYF	TGTGCCAGCAGTGAACTAGCGGGGGCGTCCTACGAGCAGTACTTC
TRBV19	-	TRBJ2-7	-	CASSPSLRYEQYF	TGTGCCAGTAGCCCATCATTGAGGTACGAGCAGTACTTC
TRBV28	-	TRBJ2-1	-	CASISRVAEYNEQFF	TGTGCCAGCATCTCCCGGGTAGCAGAGTACAATGAGCAGTTCTTC
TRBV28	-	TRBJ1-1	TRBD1	CASSLSGGDTEAFF	TGTGCCAGCAGTTTATCAGGGGGCGACACTGAAGCTTTCTTT
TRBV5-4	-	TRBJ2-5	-	CASSLEGIQETQYF	TGTGCCAGCAGCTTGGAGGGGATCCAAGAGACCCAGTACTTC
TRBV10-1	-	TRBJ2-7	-	CASSLQGGYEQYF	TGCGCCAGCAGCCTACAGGGGGGGTACGAGCAGTACTTC
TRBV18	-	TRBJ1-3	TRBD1	CASSPFRQGDGNTIYF	TGTGCCAGCTCACCCTTCCGACAGGGAGACGGAAACACCATATATTTT
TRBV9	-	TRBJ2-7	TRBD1	CASSVGTGFFYEQYF	TGTGCCAGCAGCGTCGGGACAGGGTTTTTCTACGAGCAGTACTTC